Reported below is one T cell receptor beta chain. Its target is not known. The data were obtained in a study of cytomegalovirus exposure and HLA in healthy donors. Study-wide background: From 150 million to 200 million T cells, an earlier analysis saw under 140 million unique TCR beta sequences. Points from the study as a whole: Cytomegalovirus status was reportedly diagnosed by the classifier with high sensitivity and specificity.

The primer mix had 60 Vbeta and 13 Jbeta primers. Data came from immunoSEQ multiplex PCR; TCRdb stores just in-frame clones and leaves some out. The data hold 60,000 to 70,000 clones, with 80% observed a single time. The sample taken for sequencing was PBMCs. The TCR sequence derives from a young woman in good health and CMV-seronegative.

DNA for the CDR3: TGTGCCTGGGGCTCGGGACAGGGATCCTACGAGCAGTACTTC. It translates to CAWGSGQGSYEQYF. The chain carries TRBV30 and TRBJ2-7; 9 bases are a match to TRBD1. Germline CDR1 reads GTSNPN; CDR2 reads SVGIG (reference sequence). The CDR3 has 14 residues. V dropped 5 bases and J dropped 1; count of bases not matched to a gene: 6.